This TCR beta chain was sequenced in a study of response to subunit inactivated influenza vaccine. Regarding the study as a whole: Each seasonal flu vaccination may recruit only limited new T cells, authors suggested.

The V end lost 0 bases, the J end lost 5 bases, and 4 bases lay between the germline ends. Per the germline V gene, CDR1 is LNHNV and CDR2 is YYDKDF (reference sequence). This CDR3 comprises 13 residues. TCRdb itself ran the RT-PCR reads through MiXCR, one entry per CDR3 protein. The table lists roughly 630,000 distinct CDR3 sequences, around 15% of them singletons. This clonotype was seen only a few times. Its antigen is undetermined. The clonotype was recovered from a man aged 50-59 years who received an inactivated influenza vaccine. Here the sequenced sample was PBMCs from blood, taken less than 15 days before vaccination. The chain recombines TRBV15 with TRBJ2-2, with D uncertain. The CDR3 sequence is CATSRDQTGELFF. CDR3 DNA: TGTGCCACCAGCAGAGATCAAACCGGGGAGCTGTTTTTT.